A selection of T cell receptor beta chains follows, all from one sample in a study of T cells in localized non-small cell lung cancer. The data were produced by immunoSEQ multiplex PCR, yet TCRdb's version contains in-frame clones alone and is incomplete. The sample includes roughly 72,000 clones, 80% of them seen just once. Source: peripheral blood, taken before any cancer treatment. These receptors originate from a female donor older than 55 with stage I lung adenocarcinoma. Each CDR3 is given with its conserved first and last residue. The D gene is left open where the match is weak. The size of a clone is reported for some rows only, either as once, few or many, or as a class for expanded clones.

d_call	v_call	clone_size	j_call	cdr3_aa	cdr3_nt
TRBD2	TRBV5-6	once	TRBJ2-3	CASSLAGGDTQYF	TGTGCCAGCAGCTTGGCCGGGGGGGATACGCAGTATTTT
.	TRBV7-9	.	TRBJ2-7	CASSLTETLSEQYF	TGTGCCAGCAGCCTGACAGAAACCCTCTCCGAGCAGTACTTC
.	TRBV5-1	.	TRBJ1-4	CASRPGYATNEKLFF	TGCGCCAGCAGGCCGGGTTATGCAACTAATGAAAAACTGTTTTTT
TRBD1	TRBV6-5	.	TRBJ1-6	CASSLTGTGVSPLHF	TGTGCCAGCAGCCTCACCGGGACAGGGGTTTCACCCCTCCACTTT
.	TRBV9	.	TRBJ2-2	CASSLLNTGELFF	TGTGCCAGCAGCTTATTAAACACCGGGGAGCTGTTTTTT
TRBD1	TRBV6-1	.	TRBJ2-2	CASRATGGSVGELFF	TGTGCCAGCAGGGCGACAGGGGGTTCGGTCGGGGAGCTGTTTTTT
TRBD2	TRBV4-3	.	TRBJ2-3	CASSQDWASGGVGGTDTQYF	TGCGCCAGCAGCCAAGATTGGGCTAGCGGGGGGGTCGGAGGCACAGATACGCAGTATTTT
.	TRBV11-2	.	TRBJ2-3	CASSWGSWTDTQYF	TGTGCCAGCAGCTGGGGAAGTTGGACAGATACGCAGTATTTT
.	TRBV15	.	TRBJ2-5	CATSRERRETQYF	TGTGCCACCAGCAGAGAAAGGAGGGAGACCCAGTACTTC
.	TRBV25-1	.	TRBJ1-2	CASSEYNSGGQGYYGYTF	TGTGCCAGCAGTGAATATAATTCCGGGGGGCAGGGGTACTATGGCTACACCTTC
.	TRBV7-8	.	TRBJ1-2	CASSFGGYGYTF	TGTGCCAGCAGCTTTGGGGGCTATGGCTACACCTTC
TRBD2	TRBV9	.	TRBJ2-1	CASSVEASGGYSRQFF	TGTGCCAGCAGCGTAGAGGCTAGCGGGGGTTATTCCCGGCAGTTCTTC
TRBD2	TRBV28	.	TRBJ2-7	CASGTSGSEQYF	TGTGCCAGCGGGACTAGCGGGAGCGAGCAGTACTTC
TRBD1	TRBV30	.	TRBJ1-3	CAWSTMTGFGNTIYF	TGTGCCTGGAGTACGATGACAGGGTTCGGAAACACCATATATTTT
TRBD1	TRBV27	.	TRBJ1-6	CASSLSLGTGGNSPLHF	TGTGCCAGCAGTTTATCCCTAGGGACAGGGGGTAATTCACCCCTCCACTTT
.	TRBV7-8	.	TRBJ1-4	CASSLDGATNEKLFF	TGTGCCAGCAGCCTGGATGGGGCAACTAATGAAAAACTGTTTTTT
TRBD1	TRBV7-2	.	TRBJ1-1	CASSLTSRGQGTEAFF	TGTGCCAGCAGCCTTACTTCCAGGGGGCAAGGCACTGAAGCTTTCTTT
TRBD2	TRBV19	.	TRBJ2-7	CASSIGRGAGSSYEQYF	TGTGCCAGTAGTATAGGGAGGGGAGCGGGGAGCTCCTACGAGCAGTACTTC
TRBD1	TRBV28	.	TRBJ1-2	CASSLYTSGTGYGYTF	TGTGCCAGCAGTTTATACACCTCAGGGACAGGGTATGGCTACACCTTC
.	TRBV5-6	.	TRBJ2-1	CASSLLDQGSNEQFF	TGTGCCAGCAGCTTGCTAGACCAGGGTTCGAATGAGCAGTTCTTC
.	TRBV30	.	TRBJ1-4	CAWRMLGSLFF	TGTGCCTGGAGAATGTTGGGATCCCTGTTTTTT
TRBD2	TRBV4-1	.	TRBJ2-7	CASSPGGYEQYF	TGCGCCAGCAGCCCGGGGGGCTACGAGCAGTACTTC
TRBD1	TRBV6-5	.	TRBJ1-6	CASSMGQSNSPLHF	TGTGCCAGCAGTATGGGACAGAGTAATTCACCCCTCCACTTT
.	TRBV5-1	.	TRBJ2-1	CASSGGPDRIISNEQFF	TGCGCCAGCAGCGGGGGGCCCGACAGGATAATTTCCAATGAGCAGTTCTTC
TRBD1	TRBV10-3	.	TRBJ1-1	CAIRPWDREDTEAFF	TGTGCCATCAGGCCTTGGGACAGGGAGGACACTGAAGCTTTCTTT
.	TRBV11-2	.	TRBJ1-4	CASSPIGRTEKLFF	TGTGCCAGCAGTCCAATAGGTCGGACTGAAAAACTGTTTTTT
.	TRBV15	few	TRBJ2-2	CATSDPAGQGLTGELFF	TGTGCCACCAGCGATCCAGCCGGCCAGGGGCTCACCGGGGAGCTGTTTTTT